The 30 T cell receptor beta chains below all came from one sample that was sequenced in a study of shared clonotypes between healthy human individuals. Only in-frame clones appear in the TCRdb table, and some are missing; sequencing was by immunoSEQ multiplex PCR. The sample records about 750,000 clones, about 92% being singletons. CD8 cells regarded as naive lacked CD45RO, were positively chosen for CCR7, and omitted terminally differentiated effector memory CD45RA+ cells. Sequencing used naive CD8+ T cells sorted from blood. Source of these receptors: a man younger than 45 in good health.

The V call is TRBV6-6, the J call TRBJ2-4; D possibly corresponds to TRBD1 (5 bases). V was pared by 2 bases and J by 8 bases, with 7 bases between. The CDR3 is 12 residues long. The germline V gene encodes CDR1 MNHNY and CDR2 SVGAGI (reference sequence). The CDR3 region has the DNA TGTGCCAGCAGTTACCAAGGGGACATTCAGTACTTC. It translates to CASSYQGDIQYF.

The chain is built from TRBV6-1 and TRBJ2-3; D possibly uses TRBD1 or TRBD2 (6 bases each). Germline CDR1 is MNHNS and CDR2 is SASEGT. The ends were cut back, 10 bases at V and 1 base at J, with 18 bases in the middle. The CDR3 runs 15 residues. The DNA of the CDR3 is TGTGCCACCTCCAATAGGGGGGCCGGCACAGATACGCAGTATTTT. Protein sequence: CATSNRGAGTDTQYF.

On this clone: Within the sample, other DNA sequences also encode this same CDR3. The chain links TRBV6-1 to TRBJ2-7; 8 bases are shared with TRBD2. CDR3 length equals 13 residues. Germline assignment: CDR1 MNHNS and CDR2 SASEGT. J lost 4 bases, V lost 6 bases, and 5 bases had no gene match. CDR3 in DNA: TGTGCCAGCAGCCTAGCGGGCCCTTACGAGCAGTACTTC. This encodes CASSLAGPYEQYF.

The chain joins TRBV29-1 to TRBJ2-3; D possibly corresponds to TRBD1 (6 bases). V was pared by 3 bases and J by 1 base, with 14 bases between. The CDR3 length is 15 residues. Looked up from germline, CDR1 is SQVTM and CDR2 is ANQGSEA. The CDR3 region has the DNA TGCAGCGTTGACCCCCCAGGGGCAGGCACAGATACGCAGTATTTT. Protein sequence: CSVDPPGAGTDTQYF.

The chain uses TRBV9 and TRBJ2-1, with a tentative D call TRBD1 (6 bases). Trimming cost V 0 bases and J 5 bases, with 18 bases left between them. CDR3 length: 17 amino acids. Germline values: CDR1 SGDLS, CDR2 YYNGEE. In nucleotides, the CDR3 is TGTGCCAGCAGCGTAGGCCCCCAGGGGTCTGGTCACAATGAGCAGTTCTTC. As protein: CASSVGPQGSGHNEQFF.

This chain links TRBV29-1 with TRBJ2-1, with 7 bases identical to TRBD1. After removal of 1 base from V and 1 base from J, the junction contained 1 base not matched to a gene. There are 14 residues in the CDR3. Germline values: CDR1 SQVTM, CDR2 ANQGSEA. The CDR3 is CSVEGTGSYNEQFF. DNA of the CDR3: TGCAGCGTTGAAGGGACAGGTTCCTACAATGAGCAGTTCTTC.

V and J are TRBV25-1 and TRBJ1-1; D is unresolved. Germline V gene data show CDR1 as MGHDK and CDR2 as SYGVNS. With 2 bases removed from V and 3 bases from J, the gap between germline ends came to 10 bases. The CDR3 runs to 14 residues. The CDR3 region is CASSEDEIYTEAFF. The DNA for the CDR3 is TGTGCCAGCAGTGAAGACGAAATTTACACTGAAGCTTTCTTT.

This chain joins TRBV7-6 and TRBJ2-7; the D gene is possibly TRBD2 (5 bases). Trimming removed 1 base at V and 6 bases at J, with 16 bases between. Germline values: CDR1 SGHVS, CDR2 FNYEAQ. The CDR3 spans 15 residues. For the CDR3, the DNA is TGTGCCAGCAGCTTAGGTGCGGGCATGACGGGCGAGCAGTACTTC. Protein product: CASSLGAGMTGEQYF.

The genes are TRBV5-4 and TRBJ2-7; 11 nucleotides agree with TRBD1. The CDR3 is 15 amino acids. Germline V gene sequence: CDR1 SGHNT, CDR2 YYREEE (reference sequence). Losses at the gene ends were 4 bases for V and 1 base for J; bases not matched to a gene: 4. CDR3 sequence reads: CASSVGQGASYEQYF. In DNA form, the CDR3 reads TGTGCCAGCAGCGTCGGACAGGGGGCTTCCTACGAGCAGTACTTC.

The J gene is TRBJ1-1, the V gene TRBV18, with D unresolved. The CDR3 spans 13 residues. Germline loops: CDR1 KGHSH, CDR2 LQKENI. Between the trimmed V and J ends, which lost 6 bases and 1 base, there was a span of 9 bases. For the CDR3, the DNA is TGTGCCAGCTCCGAGGACCGGAACACTGAAGCTTTCTTT. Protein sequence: CASSEDRNTEAFF.

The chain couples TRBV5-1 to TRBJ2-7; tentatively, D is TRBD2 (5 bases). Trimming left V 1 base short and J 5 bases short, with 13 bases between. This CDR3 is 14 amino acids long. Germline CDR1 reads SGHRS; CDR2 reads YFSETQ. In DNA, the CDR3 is TGCGCCAGCAGCTTGCTAGCAGAGAACCACGAGCAGTACTTC. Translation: CASSLLAENHEQYF.

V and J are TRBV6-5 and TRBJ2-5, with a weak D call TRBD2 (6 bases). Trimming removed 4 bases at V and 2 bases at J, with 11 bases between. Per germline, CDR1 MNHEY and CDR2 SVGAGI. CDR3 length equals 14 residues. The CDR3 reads CASSWDWKQETQYF. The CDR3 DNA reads TGTGCCAGCAGTTGGGACTGGAAACAAGAGACCCAGTACTTC.

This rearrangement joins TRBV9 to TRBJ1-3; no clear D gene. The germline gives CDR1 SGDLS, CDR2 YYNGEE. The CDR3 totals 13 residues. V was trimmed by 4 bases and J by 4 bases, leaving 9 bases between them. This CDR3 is CASSSPPGNTIYF. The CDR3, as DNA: TGTGCCAGCAGCTCCCCACCCGGAAACACCATATATTTT.

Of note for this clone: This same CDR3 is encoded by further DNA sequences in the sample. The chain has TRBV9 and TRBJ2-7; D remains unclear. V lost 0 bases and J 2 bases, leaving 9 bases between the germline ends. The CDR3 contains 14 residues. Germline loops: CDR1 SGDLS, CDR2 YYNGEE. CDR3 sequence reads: CASSVGSGPYEQYF. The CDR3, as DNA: TGTGCCAGCAGCGTAGGGTCAGGCCCCTACGAGCAGTACTTC.

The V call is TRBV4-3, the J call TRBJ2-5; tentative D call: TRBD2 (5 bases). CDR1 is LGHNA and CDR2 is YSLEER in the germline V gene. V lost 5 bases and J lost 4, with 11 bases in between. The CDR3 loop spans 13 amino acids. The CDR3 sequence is CASSGISGETQYF. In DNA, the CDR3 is TGCGCCAGCAGCGGAATCAGCGGAGAGACCCAGTACTTC.

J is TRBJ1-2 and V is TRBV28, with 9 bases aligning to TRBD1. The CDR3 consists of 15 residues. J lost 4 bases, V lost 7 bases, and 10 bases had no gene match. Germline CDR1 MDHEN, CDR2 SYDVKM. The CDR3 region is CASTSWDREGYGYTF. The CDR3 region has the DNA TGTGCCAGCACCTCCTGGGACAGGGAAGGCTATGGCTACACCTTC.

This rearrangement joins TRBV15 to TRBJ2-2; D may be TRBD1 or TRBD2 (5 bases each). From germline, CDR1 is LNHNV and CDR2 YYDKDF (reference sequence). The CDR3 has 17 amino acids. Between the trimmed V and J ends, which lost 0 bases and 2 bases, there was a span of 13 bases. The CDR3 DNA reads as TGTGCCACCAGCAGAGATCGGGACGGTCACAACACCGGGGAGCTGTTTTTT. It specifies CATSRDRDGHNTGELFF.

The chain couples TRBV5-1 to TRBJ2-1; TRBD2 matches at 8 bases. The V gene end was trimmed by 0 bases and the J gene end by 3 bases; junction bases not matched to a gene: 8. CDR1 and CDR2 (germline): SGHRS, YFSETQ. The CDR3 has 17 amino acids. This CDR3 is CASSLEGAGAGYNEQFF. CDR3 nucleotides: TGCGCCAGCAGCTTGGAAGGAGCGGGAGCCGGCTACAATGAGCAGTTCTTC.

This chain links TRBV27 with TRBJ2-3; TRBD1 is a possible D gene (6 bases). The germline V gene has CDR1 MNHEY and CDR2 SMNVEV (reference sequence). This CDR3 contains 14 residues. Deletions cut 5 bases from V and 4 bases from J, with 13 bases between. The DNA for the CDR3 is TGTGCCAGCAGTCGTAGGACAGCGGCAGATACGCAGTATTTT. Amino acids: CASSRRTAADTQYF.

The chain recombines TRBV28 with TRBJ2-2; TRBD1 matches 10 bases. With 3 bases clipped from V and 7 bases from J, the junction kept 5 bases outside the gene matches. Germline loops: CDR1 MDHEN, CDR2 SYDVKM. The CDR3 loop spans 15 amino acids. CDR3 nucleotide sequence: TGTGCCAGCAGTTTTGGTGGGACAGGGGTCGGGGAGCTGTTTTTT. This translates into CASSFGGTGVGELFF. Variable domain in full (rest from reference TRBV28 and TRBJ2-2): DVKVTQSSRYLVKRTGEKVFLECVQDMDHENMFWYRQDPGLGLRLIYFSYDVKMKEKGDIPEGYSVSREKKERFSLILESASTNQTSMYLCASSFGGTGVGELFFGEGSRLTVL.

DNA for the CDR3: TGTGCCAGCAGCGTAGGGATCGGAGCGGGAGGGCCTGAGCAGTTCTTC. Translating it yields CASSVGIGAGGPEQFF. The V and J genes are TRBV9 and TRBJ2-1; 10 nucleotides line up with TRBD2. This CDR3 comprises 16 residues. The V and J ends lost 0 bases and 9 bases, in that order; junction bases with no gene match: 9. Germline V CDR1 and CDR2: SGDLS, YYNGEE.

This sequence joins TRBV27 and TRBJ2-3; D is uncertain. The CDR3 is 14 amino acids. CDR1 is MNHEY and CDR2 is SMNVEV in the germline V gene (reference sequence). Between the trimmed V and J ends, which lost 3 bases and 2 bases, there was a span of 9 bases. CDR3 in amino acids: CASSFHPATDTQYF. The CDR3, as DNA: TGTGCCAGCAGTTTCCATCCGGCCACAGATACGCAGTATTTT.

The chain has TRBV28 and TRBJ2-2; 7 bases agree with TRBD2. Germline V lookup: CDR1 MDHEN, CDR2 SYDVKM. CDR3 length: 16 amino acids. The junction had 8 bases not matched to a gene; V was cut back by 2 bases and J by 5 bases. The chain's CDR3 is CASSLRLAARTGELFF. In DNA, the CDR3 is TGTGCCAGCAGTTTACGGCTAGCGGCTAGAACCGGGGAGCTGTTTTTT.

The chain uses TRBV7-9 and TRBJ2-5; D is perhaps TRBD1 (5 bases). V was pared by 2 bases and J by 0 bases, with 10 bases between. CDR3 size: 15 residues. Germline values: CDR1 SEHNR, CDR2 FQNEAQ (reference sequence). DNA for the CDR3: TGTGCCAGCAGCTTACCGACAGCCTACCAAGAGACCCAGTACTTC. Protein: CASSLPTAYQETQYF.

The CDR3 sequence is CSVEQGDGGELFF. The CDR3 DNA follows: TGCAGCGTTGAACAGGGGGATGGCGGGGAGCTGTTTTTT. The J gene is TRBJ2-2, the V gene TRBV29-1, with 7 bases that match TRBD1. CDR3 size: 13 residues. Per germline, CDR1 SQVTM and CDR2 ANQGSEA. V trimming: 2 bases; J trimming: 7 bases; junction bases outside the gene matches: 4.

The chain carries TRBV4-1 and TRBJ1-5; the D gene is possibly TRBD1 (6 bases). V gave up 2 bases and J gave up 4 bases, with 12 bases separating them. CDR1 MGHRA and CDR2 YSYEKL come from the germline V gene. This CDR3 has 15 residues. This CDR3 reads CASSQLDRRNQPQHF. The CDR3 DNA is TGCGCCAGCAGCCAACTGGACAGAAGAAATCAGCCCCAGCATTTT.

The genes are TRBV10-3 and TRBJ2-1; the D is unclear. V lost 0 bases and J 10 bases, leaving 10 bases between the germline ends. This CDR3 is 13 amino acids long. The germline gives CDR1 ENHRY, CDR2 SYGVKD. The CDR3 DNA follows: TGTGCCATCAGTGAGTCGATTTTGCGGGAGCAGTTCTTC. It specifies CAISESILREQFF.

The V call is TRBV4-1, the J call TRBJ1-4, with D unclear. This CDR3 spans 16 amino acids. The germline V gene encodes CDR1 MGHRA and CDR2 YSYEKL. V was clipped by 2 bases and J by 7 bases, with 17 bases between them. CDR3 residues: CASSQKVRGSGEKLFF. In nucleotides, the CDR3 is TGCGCCAGCAGCCAAAAGGTGCGGGGTTCCGGTGAAAAACTGTTTTTT.

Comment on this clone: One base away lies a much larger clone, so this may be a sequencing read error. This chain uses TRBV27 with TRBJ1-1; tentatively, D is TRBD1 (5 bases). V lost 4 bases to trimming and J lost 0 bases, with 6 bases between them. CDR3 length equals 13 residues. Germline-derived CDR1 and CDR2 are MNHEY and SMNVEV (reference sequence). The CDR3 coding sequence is TGTGCCAGCAGTTCGACAGTGAACACTGAAGCTTTCTTT. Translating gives CASSSTVNTEAFF.

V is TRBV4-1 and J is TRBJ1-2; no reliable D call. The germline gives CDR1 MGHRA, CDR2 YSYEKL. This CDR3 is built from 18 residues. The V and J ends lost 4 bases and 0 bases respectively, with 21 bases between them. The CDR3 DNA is TGCGCCAGCAGCCCCCGTGGGTTTTATTGGACGTCTAACTATGGCTACACCTTC. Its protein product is CASSPRGFYWTSNYGYTF.